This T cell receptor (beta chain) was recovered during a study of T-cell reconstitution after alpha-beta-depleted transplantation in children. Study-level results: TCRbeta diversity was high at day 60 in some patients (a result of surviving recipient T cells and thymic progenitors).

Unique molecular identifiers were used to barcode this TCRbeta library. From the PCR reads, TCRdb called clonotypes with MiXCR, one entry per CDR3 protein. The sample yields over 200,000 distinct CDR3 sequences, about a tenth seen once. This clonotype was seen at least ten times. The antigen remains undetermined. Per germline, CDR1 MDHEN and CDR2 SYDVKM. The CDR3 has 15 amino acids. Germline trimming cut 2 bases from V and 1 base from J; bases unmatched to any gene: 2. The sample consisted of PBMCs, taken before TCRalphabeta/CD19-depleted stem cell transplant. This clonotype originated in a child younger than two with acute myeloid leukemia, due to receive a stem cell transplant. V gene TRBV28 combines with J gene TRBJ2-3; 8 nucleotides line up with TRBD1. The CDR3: CASSLQGARTDTQYF. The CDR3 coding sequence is TGTGCCAGCAGTTTACAGGGGGCGCGCACAGATACGCAGTATTTT.